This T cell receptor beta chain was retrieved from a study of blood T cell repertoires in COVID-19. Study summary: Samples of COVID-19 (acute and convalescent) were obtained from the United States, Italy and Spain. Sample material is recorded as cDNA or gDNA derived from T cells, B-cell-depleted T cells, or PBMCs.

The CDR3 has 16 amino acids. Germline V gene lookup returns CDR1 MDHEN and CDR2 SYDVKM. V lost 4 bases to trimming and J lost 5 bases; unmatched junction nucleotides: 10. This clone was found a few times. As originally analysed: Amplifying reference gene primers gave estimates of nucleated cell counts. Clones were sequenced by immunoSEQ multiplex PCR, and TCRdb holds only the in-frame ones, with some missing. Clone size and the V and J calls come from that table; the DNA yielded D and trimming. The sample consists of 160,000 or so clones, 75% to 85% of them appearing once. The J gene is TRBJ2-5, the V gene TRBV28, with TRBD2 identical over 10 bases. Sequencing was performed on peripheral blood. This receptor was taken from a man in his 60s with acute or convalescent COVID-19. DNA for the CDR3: TGTGCCAGCAGTTCGGCGAGCGGGGGGGCTCGGGAGACCCAGTACTTC. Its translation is CASSSASGGARETQYF.